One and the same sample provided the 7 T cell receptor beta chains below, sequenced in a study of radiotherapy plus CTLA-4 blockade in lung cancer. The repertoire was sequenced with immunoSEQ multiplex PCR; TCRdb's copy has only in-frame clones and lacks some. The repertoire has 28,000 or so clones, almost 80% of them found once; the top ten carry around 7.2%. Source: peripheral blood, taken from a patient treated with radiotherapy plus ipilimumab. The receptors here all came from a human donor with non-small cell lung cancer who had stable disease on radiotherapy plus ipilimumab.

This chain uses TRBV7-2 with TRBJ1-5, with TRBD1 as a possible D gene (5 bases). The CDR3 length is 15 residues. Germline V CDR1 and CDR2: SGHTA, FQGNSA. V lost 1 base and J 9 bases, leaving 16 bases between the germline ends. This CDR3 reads CASSLGDHLKTPQHF. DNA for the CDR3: TGTGCCAGCAGCTTAGGGGACCACCTGAAAACGCCCCAGCATTTT.

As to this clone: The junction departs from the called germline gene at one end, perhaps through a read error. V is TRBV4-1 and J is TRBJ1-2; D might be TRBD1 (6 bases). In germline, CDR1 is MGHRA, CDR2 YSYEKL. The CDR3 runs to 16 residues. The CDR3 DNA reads TGCGCCAGCAGCCAAGATGGGACACCGACTAACTATGGCCACACCTTC. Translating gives CASSQDGTPTNYGHTF.

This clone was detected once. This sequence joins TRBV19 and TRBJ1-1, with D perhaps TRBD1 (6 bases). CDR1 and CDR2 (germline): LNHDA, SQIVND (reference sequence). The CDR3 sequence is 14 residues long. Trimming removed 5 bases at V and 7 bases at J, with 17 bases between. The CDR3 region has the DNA TGTGCCAGTAGTCCCATCACAGGGAGCTATGAAGCTTTCTTT. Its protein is CASSPITGSYEAFF.

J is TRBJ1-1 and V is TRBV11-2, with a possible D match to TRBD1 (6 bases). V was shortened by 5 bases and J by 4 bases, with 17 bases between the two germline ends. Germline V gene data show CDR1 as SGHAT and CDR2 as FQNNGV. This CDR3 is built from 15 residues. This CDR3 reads CASSAYARGSTEAFF. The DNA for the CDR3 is TGTGCCAGCAGCGCCTACGCCAGGGGAAGCACTGAAGCTTTCTTT. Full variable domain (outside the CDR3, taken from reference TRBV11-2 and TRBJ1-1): EAGVAQSPRYKIIEKRQSVAFWCNPISGHATLYWYQQILGQGPKLLIQFQNNGVVDDSQLPKDRFSAERLKGVDSTLKIQPAKLEDSAVYLCASSAYARGSTEAFFGQGTRLTVV.

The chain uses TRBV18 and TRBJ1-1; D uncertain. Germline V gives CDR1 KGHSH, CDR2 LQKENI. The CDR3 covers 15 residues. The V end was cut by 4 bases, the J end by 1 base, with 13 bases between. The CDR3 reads CASSLDRQKNTEAFF. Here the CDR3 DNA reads TGTGCCAGCTCACTAGATCGACAAAAGAACACTGAAGCTTTCTTT. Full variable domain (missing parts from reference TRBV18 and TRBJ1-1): NAGVMQNPRHLVRRRGQEARLRCSPMKGHSHVYWYRQLPEEGLKFMVYLQKENIIDESGMPKERFSAEFPKEGPSILRIQQVVRGDSAAYFCASSLDRQKNTEAFFGQGTRLTVV.

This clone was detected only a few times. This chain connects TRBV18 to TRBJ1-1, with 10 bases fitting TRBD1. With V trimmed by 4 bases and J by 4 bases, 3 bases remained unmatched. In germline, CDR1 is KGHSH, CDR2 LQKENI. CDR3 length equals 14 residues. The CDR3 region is CASSQWTGGTEAFF. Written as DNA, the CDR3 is TGTGCCAGCTCACAATGGACAGGGGGCACTGAAGCTTTCTTT.

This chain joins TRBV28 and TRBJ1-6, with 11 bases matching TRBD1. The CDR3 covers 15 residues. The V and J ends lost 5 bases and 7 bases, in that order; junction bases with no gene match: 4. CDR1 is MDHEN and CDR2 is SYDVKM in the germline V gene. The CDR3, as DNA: TGTGCCAGCAGTCTCGGACAGGGGGCGAATTCACCCCTCCACTTT. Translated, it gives CASSLGQGANSPLHF.